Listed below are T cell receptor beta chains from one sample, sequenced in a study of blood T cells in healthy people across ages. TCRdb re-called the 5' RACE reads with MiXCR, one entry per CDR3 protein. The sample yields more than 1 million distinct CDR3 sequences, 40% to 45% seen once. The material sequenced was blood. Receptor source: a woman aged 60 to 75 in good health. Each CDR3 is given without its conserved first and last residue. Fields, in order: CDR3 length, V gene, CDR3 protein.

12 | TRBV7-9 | ASSLGLLKNIQY
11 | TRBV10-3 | AISESGTVEAF
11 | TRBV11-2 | ASSLDLNNEQF
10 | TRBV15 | ATSPGLTREF
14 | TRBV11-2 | ASSLAHLGAGETQY
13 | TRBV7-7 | ASSFGLAGEETQY
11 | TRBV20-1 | SATQGMGQPQH
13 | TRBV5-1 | ASTISGGPQETQY
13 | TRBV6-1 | ASSEPFGSQETQY
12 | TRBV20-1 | SAAEGPSSYEQY
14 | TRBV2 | ASSEFASGVGDTQY
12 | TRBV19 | ASGPDGYSYEQY
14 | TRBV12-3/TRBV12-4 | ASSFISGSNYNEQF
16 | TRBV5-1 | ASAPGYAGLAGVYEQY
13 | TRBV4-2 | ASSQELGGADTQY
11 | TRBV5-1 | ASSFTGGDEQY
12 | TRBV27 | ASSLRVSYNEQF
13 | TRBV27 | ASSKLAGLQETQY
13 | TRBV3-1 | ASSPHVGLVRTQY
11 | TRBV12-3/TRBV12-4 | ASSLKPNTEAF
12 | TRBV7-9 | ASSPGLVGETQF
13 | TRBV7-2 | ASSSRDIRNTEAF
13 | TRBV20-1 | SASVPGQGPYGYT
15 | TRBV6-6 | ASSYGAGLLPQETQY
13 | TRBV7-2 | ASSSTSGLGGELF
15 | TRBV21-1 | ASGDAQGTGPEYEQY
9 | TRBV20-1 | SASFGGEQY
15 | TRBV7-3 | ASSSPLAGDSYNEQF
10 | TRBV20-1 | SARDLEVEQY
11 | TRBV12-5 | ASGTLRVDEQF
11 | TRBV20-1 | SADPSGKNIQY
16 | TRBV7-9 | ASSFGVWNYAKHNEQF
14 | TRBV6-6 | ASSRGQPTTNEKLF
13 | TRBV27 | ASSPQGIWRDTQY
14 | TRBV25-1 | ASSGSEGIARRPQF
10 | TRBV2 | ASSPAGQEQF
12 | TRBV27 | ASSLGQAGTEAF
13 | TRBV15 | ATSREPGTDSPLH
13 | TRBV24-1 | ATSDDGTGYNEQF
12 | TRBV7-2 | ASSPQSPQETQY
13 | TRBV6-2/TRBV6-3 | ASRGSGISYNEQF